The T cell receptor beta chain described here comes from a study of cytomegalovirus exposure and HLA in healthy donors. Study results and limitations: Sequencing had likely introduced a cluster of highly shared sequence variants as an artifact. The HLA-A and HLA-B alleles of most subjects were reportedly predicted accurately from TCR beta sequences. Productive rates of about 87% or about 30% were seen for most TCR beta V segments in an earlier analysis.

The length of the CDR3 is 15 residues. V shed 2 bases and J shed 1 base, with 11 bases lying between them. Germline assignment: CDR1 MNHEY and CDR2 SVGAGI. Concerning this clone: Its antigen remains unidentified.

The PCR employed 60 Vbeta primers together with 13 Jbeta primers. Profiled with immunoSEQ multiplex PCR; TCRdb holds only in-frame clones, not every one. The sample carries roughly 70,000 clones, approximately 82% recorded once. The TCR sequence derives from a man aged 18 to 30 in good health and CMV-seronegative. Material for sequencing was PBMCs. The rearrangement joins TRBV6-5 to TRBJ1-1; D perhaps matches TRBD1 (6 bases). CDR3 in amino acids: CASSYPGQPNTEAFF. CDR3 nucleotides: TGTGCCAGCAGTTACCCCGGACAGCCGAACACTGAAGCTTTCTTT.